The source of this TCR beta chain is a study of CD8 T cells in ankylosing spondylitis. TCRdb fed the 5' RACE reads into MiXCR, producing one record per CDR3 protein. The sample has 50,000 to 75,000 distinct CDR3 sequences; 6% to 8% are singletons. The CDR3 has 13 residues. Germline-derived CDR1 and CDR2 are LNHNV and YYDKDF (reference sequence). The germline V and J ends were trimmed by 5 bases and 5 bases, with 12 bases remaining between them. The rearrangement uses TRBV15 and TRBJ2-5; D perhaps matches TRBD2 (5 bases). The sample consisted of synovial fluid, either unsorted or a sorted T cell fraction (not recorded which). This clonotype was obtained from a male donor with ankylosing spondylitis. The chain's CDR3 is CATSREGRETQYF. In DNA, the CDR3 is TGTGCCACCAGCCGTGAGGGCAGGGAGACCCAGTACTTC.